The sequence of this TCR beta chain was determined in a study of beta chain features in type 1 diabetes. Across the whole study: Researchers looked at fewer than 110 million sorted cells across all samples. Findings and caveats of the study: Moderately but significantly shorter TCRB CDR3s were found in Type 1 diabetes patients in all four CD4+ subsets.

Regarding this clone: The antigen remains undetermined.

Expressed TCRB transcripts were sequenced because the isolated RNA had all been reverse transcribed beforehand. Produced via immunoSEQ multiplex PCR; TCRdb's table is partial and in-frame only. The sample lists a few hundred thousand clones; around 24% were seen once. V was pared by 6 bases and J by 5 bases, with 7 bases of the junction left unmatched. Germline CDR1 reads SGHRS; CDR2 reads YFSETQ. This CDR3 contains 13 residues. This receptor was obtained from a woman aged 25-40 years with type 1 diabetes. What was sequenced was naive CD4+ T cells from blood. V gene TRBV5-1 combines with J gene TRBJ2-5; 7 positions match TRBD1. The chain's CDR3 is CASTETGVETQYF. CDR3 DNA: TGCGCCAGCACGGAAACAGGGGTGGAGACCCAGTACTTC.